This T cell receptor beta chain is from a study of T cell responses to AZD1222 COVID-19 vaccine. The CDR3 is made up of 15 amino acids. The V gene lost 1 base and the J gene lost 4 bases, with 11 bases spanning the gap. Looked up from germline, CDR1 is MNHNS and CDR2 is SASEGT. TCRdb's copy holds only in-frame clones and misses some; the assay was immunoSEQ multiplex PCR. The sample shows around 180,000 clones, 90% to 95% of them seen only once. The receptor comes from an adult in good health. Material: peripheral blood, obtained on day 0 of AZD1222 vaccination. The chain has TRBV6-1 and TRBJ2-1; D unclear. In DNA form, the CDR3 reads TGTGCCAGCAGTGAAGGGCTAAGACTGTACAATGAGCAGTTCTTC. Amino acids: CASSEGLRLYNEQFF.